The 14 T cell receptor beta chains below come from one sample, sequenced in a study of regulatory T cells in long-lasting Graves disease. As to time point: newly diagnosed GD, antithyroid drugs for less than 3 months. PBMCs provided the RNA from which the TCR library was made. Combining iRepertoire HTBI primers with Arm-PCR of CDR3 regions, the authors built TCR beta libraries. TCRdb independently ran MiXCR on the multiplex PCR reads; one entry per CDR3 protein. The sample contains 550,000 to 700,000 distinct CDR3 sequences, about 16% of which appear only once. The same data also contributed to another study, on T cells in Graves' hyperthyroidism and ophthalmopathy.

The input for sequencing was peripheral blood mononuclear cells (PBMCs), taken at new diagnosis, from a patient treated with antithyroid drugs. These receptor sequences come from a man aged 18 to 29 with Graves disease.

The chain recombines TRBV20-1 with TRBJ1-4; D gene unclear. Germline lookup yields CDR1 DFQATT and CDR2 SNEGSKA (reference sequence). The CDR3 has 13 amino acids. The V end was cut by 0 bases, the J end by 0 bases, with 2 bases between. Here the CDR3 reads CSARDPTNEKLFF. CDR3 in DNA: TGCAGTGCTAGAGATCCAACTAATGAAAAACTGTTTTTT.

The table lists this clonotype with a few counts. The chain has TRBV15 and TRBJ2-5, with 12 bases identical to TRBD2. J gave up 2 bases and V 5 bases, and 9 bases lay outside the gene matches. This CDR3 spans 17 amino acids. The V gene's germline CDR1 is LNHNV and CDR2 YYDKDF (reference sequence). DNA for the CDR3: TGTGCCACCAGCTCAGAGACCCTAGCGGGAGGGCAAGAGACCCAGTACTTC. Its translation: CATSSETLAGGQETQYF.

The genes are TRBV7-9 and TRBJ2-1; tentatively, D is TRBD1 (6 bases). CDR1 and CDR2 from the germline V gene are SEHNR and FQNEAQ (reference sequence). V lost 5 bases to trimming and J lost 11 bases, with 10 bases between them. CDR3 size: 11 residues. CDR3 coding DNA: TGTGCCAGCAGCGGCGGACAGAAGCAGTTCTTC. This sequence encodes CASSGGQKQFF.

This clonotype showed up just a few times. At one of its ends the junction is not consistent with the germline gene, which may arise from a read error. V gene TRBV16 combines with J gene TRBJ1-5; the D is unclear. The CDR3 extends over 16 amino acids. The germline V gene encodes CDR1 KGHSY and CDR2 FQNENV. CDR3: CASTQGGEMGNQPQHF. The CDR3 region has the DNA TGTGCCAGCACCCAAGGCGGGGAGATGGGCAATCAGCCCCAGCATTTT.

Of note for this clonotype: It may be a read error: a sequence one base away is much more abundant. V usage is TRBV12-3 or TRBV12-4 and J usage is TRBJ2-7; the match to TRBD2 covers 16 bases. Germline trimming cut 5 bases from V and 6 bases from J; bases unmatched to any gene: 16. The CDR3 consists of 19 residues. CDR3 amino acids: CASSVVQRGLAGGPGEQYF. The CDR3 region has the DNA TGTGCCAGCAGTGTTGTGCAACGGGGACTAGCGGGAGGGCCAGGCGAGCAGTACTTC.

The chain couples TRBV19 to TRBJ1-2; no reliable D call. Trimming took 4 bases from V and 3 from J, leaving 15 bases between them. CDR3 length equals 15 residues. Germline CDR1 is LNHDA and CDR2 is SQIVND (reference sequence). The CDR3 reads CASSKARERDYGYTF. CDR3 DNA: TGTGCCAGTAGTAAGGCGAGGGAGAGGGACTATGGCTACACCTTC.

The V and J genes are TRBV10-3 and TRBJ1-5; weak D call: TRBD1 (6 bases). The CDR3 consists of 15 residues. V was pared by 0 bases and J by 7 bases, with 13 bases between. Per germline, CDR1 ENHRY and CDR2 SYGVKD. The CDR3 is CAISESEGQGQPQHF. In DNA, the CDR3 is TGTGCCATCAGTGAGTCGGAGGGGCAGGGGCAGCCCCAGCATTTT.

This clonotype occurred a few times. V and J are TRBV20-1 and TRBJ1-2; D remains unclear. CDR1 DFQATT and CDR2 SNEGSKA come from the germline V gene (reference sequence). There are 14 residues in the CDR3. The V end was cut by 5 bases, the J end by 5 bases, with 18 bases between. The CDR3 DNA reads TGCAGTGCTTCTCTACCGGGAATCGATTATGGCTACACCTTC. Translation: CSASLPGIDYGYTF.

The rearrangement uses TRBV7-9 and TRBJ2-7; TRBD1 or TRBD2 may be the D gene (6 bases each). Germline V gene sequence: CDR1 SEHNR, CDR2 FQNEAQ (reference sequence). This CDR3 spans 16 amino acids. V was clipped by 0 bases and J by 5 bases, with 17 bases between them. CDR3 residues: CASSLALGGQSDEQYF. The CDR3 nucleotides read TGTGCCAGCAGCTTAGCTTTGGGGGGCCAGTCTGACGAGCAGTACTTC.

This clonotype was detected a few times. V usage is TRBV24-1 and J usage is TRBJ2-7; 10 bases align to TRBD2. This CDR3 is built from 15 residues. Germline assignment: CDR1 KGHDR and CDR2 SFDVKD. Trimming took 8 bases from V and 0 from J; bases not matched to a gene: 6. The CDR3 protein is CATNPSGSPSYEQYF. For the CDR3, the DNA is TGTGCCACCAACCCTAGCGGGAGTCCCTCCTACGAGCAGTACTTC.

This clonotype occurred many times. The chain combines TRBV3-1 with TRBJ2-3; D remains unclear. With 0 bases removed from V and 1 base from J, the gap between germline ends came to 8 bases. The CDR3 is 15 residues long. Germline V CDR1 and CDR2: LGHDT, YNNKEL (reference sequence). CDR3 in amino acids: CASSQDLAGTDTQYF. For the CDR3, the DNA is TGTGCCAGCAGCCAAGATTTAGCCGGCACAGATACGCAGTATTTT.

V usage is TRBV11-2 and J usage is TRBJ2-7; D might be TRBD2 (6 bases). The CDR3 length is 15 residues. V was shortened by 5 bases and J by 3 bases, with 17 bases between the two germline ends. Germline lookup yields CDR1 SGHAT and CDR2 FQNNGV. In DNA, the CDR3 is TGTGCCAGCAGCCAGGAAACCCGGGACTTCTACGAGCAGTACTTC. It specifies CASSQETRDFYEQYF.

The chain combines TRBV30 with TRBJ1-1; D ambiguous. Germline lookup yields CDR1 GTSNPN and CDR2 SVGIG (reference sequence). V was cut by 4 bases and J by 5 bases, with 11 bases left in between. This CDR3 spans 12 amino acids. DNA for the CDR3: TGTGCCTGGACTCCATATGGTACTGAAGCTTTCTTT. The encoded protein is CAWTPYGTEAFF.

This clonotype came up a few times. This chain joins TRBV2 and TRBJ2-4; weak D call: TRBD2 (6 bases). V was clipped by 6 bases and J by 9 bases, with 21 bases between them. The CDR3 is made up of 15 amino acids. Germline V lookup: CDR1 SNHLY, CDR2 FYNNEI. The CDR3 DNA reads TGTGCCAGCAGGGAGGGACGGTCATTCTTGGGCATTCAGTACTTC. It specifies CASREGRSFLGIQYF.